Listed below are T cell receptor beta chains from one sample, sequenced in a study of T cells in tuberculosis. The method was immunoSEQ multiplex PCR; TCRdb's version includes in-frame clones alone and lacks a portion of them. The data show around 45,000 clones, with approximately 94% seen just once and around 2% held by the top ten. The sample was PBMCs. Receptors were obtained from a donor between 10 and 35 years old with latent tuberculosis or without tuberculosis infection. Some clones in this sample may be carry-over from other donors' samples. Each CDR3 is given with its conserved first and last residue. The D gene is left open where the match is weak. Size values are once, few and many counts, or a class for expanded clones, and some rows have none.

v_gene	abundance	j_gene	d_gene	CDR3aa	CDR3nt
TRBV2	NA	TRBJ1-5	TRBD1	CASSGQGEGNQPQHF	TGTGCCAGCAGTGGACAGGGTGAGGGCAATCAGCCCCAGCATTTT
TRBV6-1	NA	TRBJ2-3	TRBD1	CASSEAFSLGTGGYTDTQYF	TGTGCCAGCAGTGAAGCGTTTAGTTTAGGGACAGGGGGTTACACAGATACGCAGTATTTT
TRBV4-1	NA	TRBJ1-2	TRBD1	CASSPEDRGRFNYGYTF	TGCGCCAGCAGCCCCGAGGACAGGGGGCGATTTAACTATGGCTACACCTTC
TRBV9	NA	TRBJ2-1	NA	CASSLGQQGTYNEQFF	TGTGCCAGCAGCCTCGGTCAGCAGGGGACCTACAATGAGCAGTTCTTC
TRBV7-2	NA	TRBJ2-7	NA	CASSLVAGETYEQYF	TGTGCCAGCAGCTTAGTTGCAGGGGAGACCTACGAGCAGTACTTC
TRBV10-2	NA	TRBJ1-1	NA	CASSDNFINTEAFF	TGCGCCAGCAGTGATAACTTTATAAACACTGAAGCTTTCTTT
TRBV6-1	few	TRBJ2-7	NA	CASSDGTHYEQYF	TGTGCCAGCAGTGATGGGACACACTACGAGCAGTACTTC
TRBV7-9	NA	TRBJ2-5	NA	CASSLVGGGQETQYF	TGTGCCAGCAGCTTAGTGGGAGGGGGCCAAGAGACCCAGTACTTC
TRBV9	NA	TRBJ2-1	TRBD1	CASSATGDEQFF	TGTGCCAGCAGCGCGACAGGGGATGAGCAGTTCTTC
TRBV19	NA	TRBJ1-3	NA	CASSIDDRPGNTIYF	TGTGCCAGTAGTATAGACGACAGGCCTGGAAACACCATATATTTT
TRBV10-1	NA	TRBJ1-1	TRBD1	CASRQTGGTEAFF	TGCGCCAGCAGACAGACAGGGGGCACTGAAGCTTTCTTT
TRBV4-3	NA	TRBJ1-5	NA	CASSQDRDYSNQPQHF	TGCGCCAGCAGCCAAGACCGAGATTATAGCAATCAGCCCCAGCATTTT
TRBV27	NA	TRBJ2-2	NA	CASGGTENTGELFF	TGTGCCAGCGGGGGGACGGAAAACACCGGGGAGCTGTTTTTT
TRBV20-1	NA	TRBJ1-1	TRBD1	CSARRGPEAFF	TGCAGTGCTAGGAGGGGGCCTGAAGCTTTCTTT
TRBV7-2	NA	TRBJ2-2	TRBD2	CASSFRLAGVSATGELFF	TGTGCCAGCAGCTTCCGACTAGCGGGAGTGTCGGCCACCGGGGAGCTGTTTTTT
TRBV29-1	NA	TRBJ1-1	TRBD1	CSVEGQGGVNTEAFF	TGCAGCGTTGAAGGACAGGGAGGAGTGAACACTGAAGCTTTCTTT
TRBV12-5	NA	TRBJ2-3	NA	CASGSGRTASTDTQYF	TGTGCTAGTGGTTCGGGACGGACAGCTAGCACAGATACGCAGTATTTT
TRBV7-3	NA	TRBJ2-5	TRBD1	CASSLLPGTGGEGETQYF	TGTGCCAGCAGCTTACTCCCAGGGACAGGGGGCGAAGGAGAGACCCAGTACTTC
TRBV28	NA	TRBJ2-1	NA	CASSSWSGGSYNEQFF	TGTGCCAGCAGTTCTTGGAGCGGTGGCTCCTACAATGAGCAGTTCTTC
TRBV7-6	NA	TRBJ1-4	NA	CASSRSGGSNEKLFF	TGTGCCAGCAGCCGCTCGGGGGGGTCCAATGAAAAACTGTTTTTT
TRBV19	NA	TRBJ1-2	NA	CASGGVLYGYTF	TGTGCCAGCGGCGGGGTTCTCTATGGCTACACCTTC
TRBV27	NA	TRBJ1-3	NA	CASSLASSGNTIYF	TGTGCCAGCAGTTTAGCCAGCTCTGGAAACACCATATATTTT
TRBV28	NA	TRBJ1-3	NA	CASTQGRESSGNTIYF	TGTGCCAGCACCCAAGGACGGGAGAGCTCTGGAAACACCATATATTTT
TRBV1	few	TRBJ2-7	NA	CTSSPDRDRAAYEQYF	TGCACCAGCAGCCCCGACCGGGACAGGGCGGCCTACGAGCAGTACTTC